These 27 T cell receptor beta chains share one sample of origin, sequenced in a study of siplizumab effects on memory and regulatory T cells. TCRdb's copy holds only in-frame clones and misses some; the assay was immunoSEQ multiplex PCR. The table includes approximately 65,000 clones, around 80% detected once. The sequenced sample was memory CD4+ T cells sorted from blood. These receptors were taken from a human donor in good health.

V usage is TRBV2 and J usage is TRBJ2-1; 7 bases line up with TRBD1. Germline V gives CDR1 SNHLY, CDR2 FYNNEI. The V gene end was trimmed by 9 bases and the J gene end by 0 bases; junction bases not matched to a gene: 5. The CDR3 is made up of 14 amino acids. This CDR3 is CASSWDSSYNEQFF. As DNA, the CDR3 is TGTGCCAGTTCGTGGGACAGCTCCTACAATGAGCAGTTCTTC.

The J gene is TRBJ2-2, the V gene TRBV7-2; 9 nucleotides agree with TRBD2. CDR1 SGHTA and CDR2 FQGNSA come from the germline V gene. CDR3 length equals 16 residues. Trimming took 6 bases from V and 4 from J; bases not matched to a gene: 9. CDR3 nucleotide sequence: TGTGCCAGCAGGGCGGGAGGGGCCAGTTTCACCGGGGAGCTGTTTTTT. Its protein is CASRAGGASFTGELFF.

The chain has TRBV19 and TRBJ2-7; D may be TRBD1 or TRBD2 (5 bases each). Per the germline V gene, CDR1 is LNHDA and CDR2 is SQIVND (reference sequence). The length of the CDR3 is 13 residues. Trimming took 8 bases from V and 2 from J, leaving 13 bases between them. CDR3 region: CASAVGTTYEQYF. The CDR3 DNA reads TGTGCCAGTGCTGTCGGGACCACCTACGAGCAGTACTTC.

V usage is TRBV14 and J usage is TRBJ1-2, with a possible D match to TRBD1 (6 bases). From germline, CDR1 is SGHDN and CDR2 FVKESK. The CDR3 is 16 amino acids. V was clipped by 0 bases and J by 8 bases, with 19 bases between them. CDR3 loop: CASSQDRRQVIGGYTF. The CDR3 DNA follows: TGTGCCAGCAGCCAAGATCGACGACAGGTTATTGGAGGCTACACCTTC.

This chain connects TRBV4-2 to TRBJ2-7, with 8 bases matching TRBD1. Trimming cost V 0 bases and J 5 bases; bases outside gene matches: 6. The CDR3 is 15 residues long. The germline V gene encodes CDR1 LGHNA and CDR2 YNFKEQ. The CDR3 DNA follows: TGTGCCAGCAGCCAAGAAGGACAGGGTAGGAACGAGCAGTACTTC. Protein: CASSQEGQGRNEQYF.

This rearrangement joins TRBV7-9 to TRBJ2-7, with unresolved D. Germline CDR1 is SEHNR and CDR2 is FQNEAQ (reference sequence). Trimming cost V 1 base and J 3 bases, with 1 base left between them. This CDR3 is 11 amino acids long. The CDR3 coding sequence is TGTGCCAGCAGCTTAGTCTACGAGCAGTACTTC. Translation: CASSLVYEQYF.

The chain uses TRBV7-8 and TRBJ1-1; possible D gene TRBD1, 6 bases. Trimming took 3 bases from V and 1 from J, leaving 12 bases between them. The CDR3 is made up of 15 amino acids. Per germline, CDR1 SGHVS and CDR2 FQNEAQ. The CDR3 reads CASSLGDRRNTEAFF. DNA for the CDR3: TGTGCCAGCAGCTTGGGTGACAGGAGGAACACTGAAGCTTTCTTT. Variable domain in full (rest from reference TRBV7-8 and TRBJ1-1): GAGVSQSPRYKVAKRGQDVALRCDPISGHVSLFWYQQALGQGPEFLTYFQNEAQLDKSGLPSDRFFAERPEGSVSTLKIQRTQQEDSAVYLCASSLGDRRNTEAFFGQGTRLTVV.

This clone was recorded once. The CDR3 here is CAGGGGSYEQYF. Here the CDR3 DNA reads TGTGCCGGAGGGGGCGGATCCTACGAGCAGTACTTC. The chain combines TRBV7-9 with TRBJ2-7, with D perhaps TRBD1 (7 bases). The germline V gene encodes CDR1 SEHNR and CDR2 FQNEAQ (reference sequence). V was cut by 11 bases and J by 1 base, with 12 bases left in between. The CDR3 extends over 12 amino acids.

The chain couples TRBV12-5 to TRBJ2-1, with D unclear. The CDR3 runs to 11 residues. With 1 base removed from V and 5 bases from J, the gap between germline ends came to 0 bases. Germline V gene data show CDR1 as LGHNT and CDR2 as FRNRAP. Here the CDR3 reads CASGLDNEQFF. The CDR3 region has the DNA TGTGCTAGTGGTTTGGACAATGAGCAGTTCTTC. Full variable domain (missing parts from reference TRBV12-5 and TRBJ2-1): DARVTQTPRHKVTEMGQEVTMRCQPILGHNTVFWYRQTMMQGLELLAYFRNRAPLDDSGMPKDRFSAEMPDATLATLKIQPSEPRDSAVYFCASGLDNEQFFGPGTRLTVL.

This clone was observed a handful of times. The V and J genes are TRBV28 and TRBJ2-5, with D unclear. Germline CDR1 and CDR2: MDHEN and SYDVKM. The CDR3 is made up of 11 amino acids. V was trimmed by 2 bases and J by 5 bases, leaving 3 bases between them. The CDR3 spells CASSLRETQYF. CDR3 DNA sequence: TGTGCCAGCAGTTTACGGGAGACCCAGTACTTC.

CDR3 in DNA: TGTGCCAGCAGCGAGGGACAGGGGGCGGGCGCTGGAAACACCATATATTTT. It is translated as CASSEGQGAGAGNTIYF. V and J are TRBV7-2 and TRBJ1-3; 12 bases fit TRBD1. Germline CDR1 and CDR2: SGHTA and FQGNSA. This CDR3 comprises 17 residues. J was trimmed by 2 bases and V by 5 bases; bases with no gene match: 7. Full variable domain (remainder filled in from reference TRBV7-2 and TRBJ1-3): GAGVSQSPSNKVTEKGKDVELRCDPISGHTALYWYRQSLGQGLEFLIYFQGNSAPDKSGLPSDRFSAERTGGSVSTLTIQRTQQEDSAVYLCASSEGQGAGAGNTIYFGEGSWLTVV.

The chain joins TRBV30 to TRBJ1-2; no definite D call. Looked up from germline, CDR1 is GTSNPN and CDR2 is SVGIG (reference sequence). V was shortened by 0 bases and J by 8 bases, with 13 bases between the two germline ends. This CDR3 contains 13 residues. The chain's CDR3 is CAWSVQRAGGYTF. CDR3 nucleotides: TGTGCCTGGAGTGTACAAAGGGCGGGGGGCTACACCTTC.

Worth noting for this clone: The sample contains more than one DNA sequence encoding this CDR3. V gene TRBV5-1 combines with J gene TRBJ1-4; D unclear. This CDR3 is built from 14 residues. Per the germline V gene, CDR1 is SGHRS and CDR2 is YFSETQ. V dropped 0 bases and J dropped 5 bases, with 8 bases sitting between them. CDR3: CASSLGTGNEKLFF. The CDR3 region has the DNA TGCGCCAGCAGCTTGGGGACGGGGAATGAAAAACTGTTTTTT.

The chain has TRBV2 and TRBJ2-7; 9 bases fit TRBD1. V trimming: 4 bases; J trimming: 1 base; junction bases outside the gene matches: 8. Germline lookup yields CDR1 SNHLY and CDR2 FYNNEI. The CDR3 consists of 16 residues. In DNA, the CDR3 is TGTGCCAGCAGTGTTAGTGGGACAGGGTTATCCTACGAGCAGTACTTC. Translating it yields CASSVSGTGLSYEQYF.

The chain joins TRBV19 to TRBJ1-6; D unresolved. Trimming shortened V by 1 base and J by 9 bases, and 16 bases separated the two germline ends. The germline V gene has CDR1 LNHDA and CDR2 SQIVND (reference sequence). The CDR3 covers 16 residues. Here the CDR3 reads CASSIGVTTMISPLHF. The CDR3 bases are TGTGCCAGTAGTATAGGGGTGACAACGATGATTTCACCCCTCCACTTT. Variable domain in full (rest from reference TRBV19 and TRBJ1-6): DGGITQSPKYLFRKEGQNVTLSCEQNLNHDAMYWYRQDPGQGLRLIYYSQIVNDFQKGDIAEGYSVSREKKESFPLTVTSAQKNPTAFYLCASSIGVTTMISPLHFGNGTRLTVT.

The chain is built from TRBV7-3 and TRBJ2-3, with 7 bases fitting TRBD1. The CDR3 runs to 14 residues. The germline V gene has CDR1 SGHTA and CDR2 FQGTGA. The V gene end was trimmed by 5 bases and the J gene end by 2 bases; junction bases not matched to a gene: 4. CDR3 region: CASSRDRITDTQYF. The CDR3 bases are TGTGCCAGCAGCCGGGACAGAATCACAGATACGCAGTATTTT.

The chain carries TRBV5-5 and TRBJ2-3; either TRBD1 or TRBD2 may fit D (5 bases each). The CDR3 spans 14 residues. Germline V gene lookup returns CDR1 SGHKS and CDR2 YYEKEE (reference sequence). Deletions cut 4 bases from V and 2 bases from J, with 11 bases between. CDR3 coding DNA: TGTGCCAGCAGCGGTGGGACCCACACAGATACGCAGTATTTT. It codes for CASSGGTHTDTQYF.

The chain links TRBV5-1 to TRBJ1-6; D is possibly TRBD1 (6 bases). V lost 2 bases and J lost 0, with 6 bases in between. This CDR3 is built from 15 residues. Germline CDR1 and CDR2: SGHRS and YFSETQ. The CDR3 spells CASSLQGSYNSPLHF. In DNA, the CDR3 is TGCGCCAGCAGCTTACAGGGCTCCTATAATTCACCCCTCCACTTT.

The chain carries TRBV10-3 and TRBJ1-2; tentative D call: TRBD1 (5 bases). This CDR3 contains 12 residues. V was trimmed by 6 bases and J by 7 bases, leaving 12 bases between them. CDR1 ENHRY and CDR2 SYGVKD come from the germline V gene. Here the CDR3 DNA reads TGTGCCATCAGAGGGACTGTGGGTGGCTACACCTTC. This codes for CAIRGTVGGYTF.

The chain joins TRBV6-1 to TRBJ1-2; D might be TRBD1 (6 bases). Trimming took 4 bases from V and 2 from J, leaving 14 bases between them. The CDR3 has 15 residues. CDR1 and CDR2 (germline): MNHNS, SASEGT. This chain's CDR3 is CASSGEERGNYGYTF. The DNA of the CDR3 is TGTGCCAGCAGTGGGGAGGAGAGGGGGAACTATGGCTACACCTTC.

The gene calls are TRBV6-1 and TRBJ2-3; 11 nucleotides line up with TRBD2. V shed 4 bases and J 5 bases; nucleotides not matched to a gene: 5. This CDR3 comprises 15 residues. The germline gives CDR1 MNHNS, CDR2 SASEGT. This CDR3 is CASSALAGGVDTQYF. Here the CDR3 DNA reads TGTGCCAGCAGTGCCTTAGCGGGGGGGGTAGATACGCAGTATTTT.

In this sample, this clone turned up a few times. The chain uses TRBV29-1 and TRBJ2-2; TRBD2 might be the D (5 bases). Trimming removed 7 bases at V and 0 bases at J, with 15 bases between. The germline CDR1 and CDR2 sequences are SQVTM and ANQGSEA. This CDR3 spans 15 amino acids. The CDR3 DNA follows: TGCAGCGCCATCCGCGGACTGACGAACACCGGGGAGCTGTTTTTT. Protein product: CSAIRGLTNTGELFF.

This chain connects TRBV6-5 to TRBJ2-7, with D perhaps given as TRBD1 or TRBD2 (5 bases each). The ends were cut back, 8 bases at V and 2 bases at J, with 13 bases in the middle. The V gene's germline CDR1 is MNHEY and CDR2 SVGAGI. The CDR3 runs 13 residues. The CDR3 here is CASGLGPAYEQYF. The CDR3 bases are TGTGCCAGCGGATTGGGACCAGCCTACGAGCAGTACTTC.

This clone was seen only once. The V and J genes are TRBV6-4 and TRBJ2-5; D gene uncertain. CDR1 and CDR2 (germline): MRHNA, SNTAGT. Trimming stripped 8 bases from V and 5 bases from J, with 15 bases between. The CDR3 is made up of 13 amino acids. CDR3 coding DNA: TGTGCCAGCGTGAGGTCGTCCCTGGAGACCCAGTACTTC. Amino acids: CASVRSSLETQYF.

The sample holds one count of this clone. The genes are TRBV5-6 and TRBJ2-3; D gene uncertain. Germline V gives CDR1 SGHDT, CDR2 YYEEEE. There are 12 residues in the CDR3. V was shortened by 7 bases and J by 4 bases, with 10 bases between the two germline ends. This chain's CDR3 is CASPPRADTQYF. Here the CDR3 DNA reads TGTGCCAGCCCGCCCCGGGCAGATACGCAGTATTTT.

The gene calls are TRBV6-1 and TRBJ2-7; 11 bases fit TRBD1. Germline lookup yields CDR1 MNHNS and CDR2 SASEGT. Trimming took 1 base from V and 5 from J; bases not matched to a gene: 4. The CDR3 consists of 15 residues. In nucleotides, the CDR3 is TGTGCCAGCAGTGAAGTGGGACAGGGGGTCCACGAGCAGTACTTC. Its translation: CASSEVGQGVHEQYF.

The chain has TRBV6-1 and TRBJ2-7; D is possibly TRBD1 (5 bases). The V end lost 7 bases, the J end lost 1 base, and 17 bases lay between the germline ends. Per germline, CDR1 MNHNS and CDR2 SASEGT. This CDR3 spans 15 amino acids. Here the CDR3 DNA reads TGTGCCAGCATCCAAAAGGGGTTTGGTTCCTACGAGCAGTACTTC. It yields the protein CASIQKGFGSYEQYF.